This T cell receptor beta chain was identified in a study of control samples from healthy donors and cancer patients. This clone came up a few times. Sequencing used immunoSEQ multiplex PCR; TCRdb keeps in-frame clones, though not all of them. The table shows 160,000 or so clones, with around nine tenths occurring only once. Trimming took 8 bases from V and 2 from J, leaving 13 bases between them. The CDR3 consists of 15 residues. Per germline, CDR1 LNHDA and CDR2 SQIVND (reference sequence). The V gene is TRBV19, the J gene TRBJ2-6, with D possibly being TRBD2 (5 bases). The sample was blood. This receptor was identified in a woman in her thirties in good health. The CDR3 loop is CASYRRGTGANVLTF. As DNA, the CDR3 is TGTGCCAGTTACCGGCGAGGGACTGGGGCCAACGTCCTGACTTTC.